This entry lists 17 T cell receptor beta chains sequenced from one sample in a study of molecular identifiers for immune sequencing clone quantification. A single record per CDR3 protein comes from TCRdb applying MiXCR to the PCR reads. The table records tens of thousands of distinct CDR3 sequences, roughly 17% of them present only once. The source material was naive CD8+ T cells from blood, with Jurkat cell RNA spiked in. Subset: FACS-sorted CD8+CD4-CCR7+CD45RA+ naive T cells. Receptors originate from a human donor in good health. Some libraries in this study had Jurkat cell RNA spiked in.

The table lists this clonotype with many counts. The rearrangement joins TRBV6-2 or TRBV6-3 to TRBJ2-3; 8 bases align to TRBD2. Trimming at V came to 0 bases and at J to 2 bases, leaving 13 bases not matched to a gene. The CDR3 is made up of 19 amino acids. Germline loops: CDR1 MNHEY, CDR2 SVGEGT. In DNA, the CDR3 is TGTGCCAGCAGTTACTCTGAGCGGGAGCCTTCTTGGGACACAGATACGCAGTATTTT. Protein product: CASSYSEREPSWDTDTQYF.

This chain joins TRBV3-2 and TRBJ2-2; no DNA check was done on the table's D call, TRBD1. TRBV3-2 represents a pseudogene. The CDR3 covers 17 residues. CDR3 residues: CASSHRGGPTNTGELFF. CDR3 DNA: TGTGCCAGCAGCCACCGAGGGGGGCCGACGAACACCGGGGAGCTGTTTTTT.

In this sample, this clonotype turned up many times. This rearrangement joins TRBV5-4 to TRBJ1-5, with unresolved D. The V end was cut by 4 bases, the J end by 0 bases, with 5 bases between. In germline, CDR1 is SGHNT, CDR2 YYREEE (reference sequence). This CDR3 spans 13 amino acids. CDR3 sequence: CASSQDSNQPQHF. The CDR3 region has the DNA TGTGCCAGCAGCCAAGATAGCAATCAGCCCCAGCATTTT.

About this clonotype: This may arise from a read error, as a much more abundant clone is one base away. V usage is TRBV3-1 and J usage is TRBJ1-4; 8 nucleotides agree with TRBD1. From germline, CDR1 is LGHDT and CDR2 YNNKEL (reference sequence). The CDR3 covers 14 residues. DNA for the CDR3: TGTGCCAGCAGCCAGACAGGGGTGGATGAAAAACCGTTTTTT. Translating gives CASSQTGVDEKPFF.

This clonotype was seen repeatedly, ten times or more. The chain couples TRBV4-1 to TRBJ1-1; 7 bases fit TRBD1. The CDR3 runs 13 residues. With V trimmed by 4 bases and J by 1 base, 0 bases remained unmatched. CDR1 and CDR2 (germline): MGHRA, YSYEKL. The CDR3 DNA follows: TGCGCCAGCAGCCGGACAGGGAACACTGAAGCTTTCTTT. Amino acid sequence: CASSRTGNTEAFF.

This clonotype was seen repeatedly, ten times or more. The V call is TRBV27, the J call TRBJ1-5, with TRBD1 as a possible D gene (6 bases). V lost 5 bases, J lost 3 bases, and 11 bases lay in between. The germline V gene has CDR1 MNHEY and CDR2 SMNVEV (reference sequence). The length of the CDR3 is 14 residues. CDR3 DNA sequence: TGTGCCAGCAGTCCCGGACAGCACAATCAGCCCCAGCATTTT. Amino acids: CASSPGQHNQPQHF.

This clonotype was counted many times. The chain joins TRBV30 to TRBJ2-2; the D is unclear. The germline CDR1 and CDR2 sequences are GTSNPN and SVGIG (reference sequence). CDR3 length equals 13 residues. V was pared by 1 base and J by 8 bases, with 11 bases between. This chain's CDR3 is CAWSGSRGGELFF. DNA of the CDR3: TGTGCCTGGAGTGGTTCTCGCGGTGGGGAGCTGTTTTTT.

This clonotype was seen repeatedly, ten times or more. The rearrangement uses TRBV5-6 and TRBJ2-3; D unresolved. This CDR3 contains 14 residues. Germline V CDR1 and CDR2: SGHDT, YYEEEE. V was pared by 0 bases and J by 2 bases, with 7 bases between. This CDR3 is CASSLGALTDTQYF. Written as DNA, the CDR3 is TGTGCCAGCAGCTTGGGGGCCCTCACAGATACGCAGTATTTT. Full variable domain (rest looked up from reference TRBV5-6 and TRBJ2-3): DAGVTQSPTHLIKTRGQQVTLRCSPKSGHDTVSWYQQALGQGPQFIFQYYEEEERQRGNFPDRFSGHQFPNYSSELNVNALLLGDSALYLCASSLGALTDTQYFGPGTRLTVL.

V gene TRBV7-9 combines with J gene TRBJ1-5; no clear D gene. The ends were cut back, 4 bases at V and 0 bases at J, with 13 bases in the middle. This CDR3 has 16 amino acids. CDR1 and CDR2 (germline): SEHNR, FQNEAQ (reference sequence). CDR3 protein: CASSSSEGYSNQPQHF. In DNA form, the CDR3 reads TGTGCCAGCAGCTCGTCCGAAGGGTATAGCAATCAGCCCCAGCATTTT.

This clonotype was counted at least ten times. V usage is TRBV6-5 and J usage is TRBJ2-7, with D uncertain. The CDR3 loop spans 14 amino acids. Between the trimmed V and J ends, which lost 10 bases and 5 bases, there was a span of 21 bases. The V gene's germline CDR1 is MNHEY and CDR2 SVGAGI. The CDR3 sequence is CATTVDPYSDEQYF. CDR3 bases: TGTGCCACTACTGTGGATCCTTATTCCGACGAGCAGTACTTC.

This clonotype was counted many times. This chain connects TRBV11-3 to TRBJ2-7; D gene unclear. This CDR3 is built from 12 residues. Per germline, CDR1 SGHNT and CDR2 YENEEA. Trimming took off 7 bases at V and 4 bases at J, with 11 bases between the two ends. The CDR3 region is CASMKGGYEQYF. The CDR3 nucleotides are TGTGCCAGCATGAAGGGCGGTTACGAGCAGTACTTC.

This clonotype was seen only a few times. A much larger clone differs by one base, so this may be a read error. This rearrangement joins TRBV6-2 or TRBV6-3 to TRBJ1-1; D unresolved. The CDR3 has 15 amino acids. Germline V CDR1 and CDR2: MNHEY, SVGEGT. Between the trimmed V and J ends, which lost 0 bases and 6 bases, there was a span of 14 bases. This CDR3 reads CASSYSIRLGAEAFF. The CDR3, as DNA: TGTGCCAGCAGTTACTCGATTAGATTAGGCGCTGAAGCTTTCTTT.

This clonotype was recorded many times. This chain uses TRBV7-6 with TRBJ2-7; D tentatively fits TRBD1 or TRBD2 (5 bases each). Deletions cut 1 base from V and 7 bases from J, with 17 bases between. Germline assignment: CDR1 SGHVS and CDR2 FNYEAQ. This CDR3 has 15 residues. CDR3 region: CASSLDGAPHREQYF. For the CDR3, the DNA is TGTGCCAGCAGCTTAGACGGGGCGCCCCATCGGGAGCAGTACTTC.

This clonotype was recorded at least ten times. The chain recombines TRBV11-2 with TRBJ2-1, with D hard to call. Trimming removed 5 bases from V and 5 bases from J, with 10 bases in between. Per germline, CDR1 SGHAT and CDR2 FQNNGV. The CDR3 is 13 amino acids. The CDR3 protein is CASSLTPNNEQFF. The CDR3 DNA reads TGTGCCAGCAGCCTTACCCCTAACAATGAGCAGTTCTTC.

This clonotype was recorded many times. The chain is built from TRBV5-6 and TRBJ2-7; 7 bases fit TRBD1. This CDR3 has 13 residues. Losses at the gene ends were 3 bases for V and 2 bases for J; bases not matched to a gene: 2. The germline CDR1 and CDR2 sequences are SGHDT and YYEEEE. The chain's CDR3 is CASSWTGTYEQYF. CDR3 DNA sequence: TGTGCCAGCAGCTGGACAGGAACCTACGAGCAGTACTTC.

This clonotype was seen ten or more times. The V gene is TRBV29-1, the J gene TRBJ1-2; unclear D gene. CDR1 SQVTM and CDR2 ANQGSEA come from the germline V gene. CDR3 length: 12 residues. Trimming removed 4 bases at V and 3 bases at J, with 9 bases between. CDR3 residues: CSVGGGDYGYTF. The DNA for the CDR3 is TGCAGCGTTGGAGGAGGAGACTATGGCTACACCTTC.

In this sample, this clonotype turned up many times. V and J are TRBV27 and TRBJ2-1; 10 bases align to TRBD1. V was pared by 9 bases and J by 7 bases, with 12 bases of the junction left unmatched. Germline V gene data show CDR1 as MNHEY and CDR2 as SMNVEV (reference sequence). This CDR3 is 15 amino acids long. Here the CDR3 DNA reads TGTGCCAGTTCGCTCGGGACAGGGGTTGGTAATGAGCAGTTCTTC. It specifies CASSLGTGVGNEQFF.